The clone carrying this TCR beta chain was detected only a few times. What it binds is not known. This sample stems from a study of beta chain features in type 1 diabetes. Whole-study results and caveats: Any role of HLA type in TCRB rearrangement remained unresolved here. The naive, central memory and Treg TCRB repertoires showed an apparent similarity that was greater among patients than among healthy donors. There was a moderate but significant shortening of TCRB CDR3s in all four CD4+ subsets of Type 1 diabetes patients.

V lost 5 bases and J lost 7, with 14 bases in between. The CDR3 totals 13 residues. Germline V gene sequence: CDR1 LNHDA, CDR2 SQIVND (reference sequence). Expressed TCRB transcripts were sequenced because the entire RNA isolate underwent reverse transcription. Here immunoSEQ multiplex PCR was the method, and the copy in TCRdb shows in-frame clones only, minus some. The data hold 600,000 to 750,000 clones, with around 12% observed a single time. Stem cell-like memory, regulatory, central memory and naive CD4+ cells were sorted via CD45RO/CCR7/CD25/CD127/CD95/CD27. This chain joins TRBV19 and TRBJ1-1; D unclear. The specimen sequenced was naive CD4+ T cells from blood. The clonotype comes from a man aged 25 to 40 with type 1 diabetes. CDR3: CASSVLGRYEAFF. As DNA, the CDR3 is TGTGCCAGTAGTGTCCTAGGACGCTATGAAGCTTTCTTT.